The table lists the clone carrying this T cell receptor (beta chain) with a count of one. This sample was included in a study of blood T cell repertoires in COVID-19. Study information: The samples span acute and convalescent COVID-19 from the United States, Italy and Spain. Nucleic acid was either cDNA or gDNA, and it came from T cells, B-cell-depleted T cells, or PBMCs.

Source study methods: Estimated nucleated cell counts came from reference gene primer amplification. Only in-frame clones appear in the TCRdb table, and some are missing; sequencing was by immunoSEQ multiplex PCR. D and trimming were read from the DNA, whereas the V and J calls and clone size are those reported in that table. The sample yields 130,000 or so clones, 80% to 90% seen once. Trimming at V came to 1 base and at J to 5 bases, leaving 9 bases not matched to a gene. This CDR3 region has 16 residues. Germline values: CDR1 LGHNA, CDR2 YSLEER. The receptor's source is a man aged 40-49 years with acute or convalescent COVID-19. The chain recombines TRBV4-3 with TRBJ1-1, with TRBD1 matching 8 bases. The sample taken for sequencing was peripheral blood. CDR3 amino acids: CASSQGRQGPGTEAFF. The CDR3 DNA follows: TGCGCCAGCAGCCAAGGGAGACAGGGGCCAGGTACTGAAGCTTTCTTT.